Listed below are T cell receptor beta chains from one sample, sequenced in a study. Via MiXCR, TCRdb re-called the RT-PCR reads, giving one row per CDR3 protein. The data hold more than 550,000 distinct CDR3 sequences, with approximately 15% observed a single time. The sample taken for sequencing was memory CD4+ T cells from blood. These receptors were collected from a female donor in good health, serving as a healthy control. CDR3s include the opening cysteine and the closing phenylalanine or tryptophan. Each record gives: V gene, J gene, CDR3 protein.

v_call: TRBV12-3/TRBV12-4; j_call: TRBJ1-4; cdr3_aa: CASRDSNEKLFF
v_call: TRBV15; j_call: TRBJ2-1; cdr3_aa: CATSGGTSPEREQFF
v_call: TRBV12-3/TRBV12-4; j_call: TRBJ2-1; cdr3_aa: CASKGTSAYNKQFF
v_call: TRBV7-3; j_call: TRBJ1-1; cdr3_aa: CASSQGPNTEAFF
v_call: TRBV7-2; j_call: TRBJ1-2; cdr3_aa: CASSPQQGYGYTF
v_call: TRBV20-1; j_call: TRBJ1-1; cdr3_aa: CSAAHIQGLEAFF
v_call: TRBV9; j_call: TRBJ2-3; cdr3_aa: CASSVGSSGSSGTQYF
v_call: TRBV4-2; j_call: TRBJ2-3; cdr3_aa: CASSQQPASTDTQYF
v_call: TRBV18; j_call: TRBJ2-5; cdr3_aa: CASSPFQPSVQETQYF
v_call: TRBV6-5; j_call: TRBJ2-2; cdr3_aa: CASKVAGGTGELFF
v_call: TRBV5-1; j_call: TRBJ2-7; cdr3_aa: CASSLGGSGVYEQYF
v_call: TRBV4-3; j_call: TRBJ2-5; cdr3_aa: CASSHLESETQYF
v_call: TRBV20-1; j_call: TRBJ2-2; cdr3_aa: CSASGLAFAGELFF
v_call: TRBV20-1; j_call: TRBJ2-3; cdr3_aa: CSAPGLSPTDTQYF
v_call: TRBV12-3/TRBV12-4; j_call: TRBJ2-1; cdr3_aa: CATGTSGSYEQFF
v_call: TRBV5-1; j_call: TRBJ2-1; cdr3_aa: CASSPGQEGSYNEQFF
v_call: TRBV19; j_call: TRBJ2-1; cdr3_aa: CASSIGLAKYNEQFF
v_call: TRBV6-1; j_call: TRBJ1-1; cdr3_aa: CASSESVGGTEAFF
v_call: TRBV27; j_call: TRBJ2-3; cdr3_aa: CASRYLPRLAGGNQLDTQYF
v_call: TRBV29-1; j_call: TRBJ2-7; cdr3_aa: CSVRGQPLHQYF
v_call: TRBV19; j_call: TRBJ2-5; cdr3_aa: CASSPRTSGGSYDPETQYF
v_call: TRBV5-5; j_call: TRBJ2-2; cdr3_aa: CASREIAGELFF
v_call: TRBV9; j_call: TRBJ2-1; cdr3_aa: CASSELAGQSLLTSYNEQFF
v_call: TRBV20-1; j_call: TRBJ2-7; cdr3_aa: CSATRNVGVYEQYF
v_call: TRBV7-9; j_call: TRBJ2-3; cdr3_aa: CASSLTAGEDTQYF